The rows below give T cell receptor beta chains drawn from one sample of a study of T-cell memory formation after mild COVID-19. TCRdb independently ran MiXCR on the 5' RACE reads; one entry per CDR3 protein. The sample carries approximately 250,000 distinct CDR3 sequences, 15% recorded once. Sequenced: PBMCs or a T cell subset sorted from them (not recorded which). The source is an adult woman who had mild COVID-19 (a few samples of this study predate the infection). Cell type and time point are not known. CDR3s include the opening cysteine and the closing phenylalanine or tryptophan. A D gene is named only where the DNA matches it firmly. Rows may omit the clone size; those that give it use once, few, many or a size class.

d_call: -; v_call: TRBV5-1; j_call: TRBJ1-6; clone_size: -; cdr3_nt: TGCGCCAGCAGCTTGGAGGGGGGGTTCTATAATTCACCCCTCCACTTT; cdr3_aa: CASSLEGGFYNSPLHF
d_call: TRBD1; v_call: TRBV3-1; j_call: TRBJ1-2; clone_size: few; cdr3_nt: TGTGCCAGCAGCCCCCGCAGGGGGCCATCCTATGGCTACACCTTC; cdr3_aa: CASSPRRGPSYGYTF
d_call: TRBD2; v_call: TRBV20-1; j_call: TRBJ2-3; clone_size: -; cdr3_nt: TGCAGTGCTGGGAGCGGGAGGCACACAGATACGCAGTATTTT; cdr3_aa: CSAGSGRHTDTQYF
d_call: -; v_call: TRBV7-2; j_call: TRBJ2-3; clone_size: few; cdr3_nt: TGTGCCAGCAGCTCGGGACTGAGGGGCACAGATACGCAGTATTTT; cdr3_aa: CASSSGLRGTDTQYF
d_call: -; v_call: TRBV5-1; j_call: TRBJ2-5; clone_size: -; cdr3_nt: TGCGCCAGCAGCTCCGGGACCGCCTCAGAGACCCAGTACTTC; cdr3_aa: CASSSGTASETQYF
d_call: TRBD1; v_call: TRBV6-2/TRBV6-3; j_call: TRBJ1-2; clone_size: -; cdr3_nt: TGTGCCAGCAGGGTGGGGACAGGTGCTAACTATGGCTACACCTTC; cdr3_aa: CASRVGTGANYGYTF
d_call: -; v_call: TRBV7-2; j_call: TRBJ2-7; clone_size: few; cdr3_nt: TGTGCCAGCAGCCCGTCTCAAACTCGTTCCGAGCAGTACTTC; cdr3_aa: CASSPSQTRSEQYF
d_call: -; v_call: TRBV29-1; j_call: TRBJ2-2; clone_size: -; cdr3_nt: TGCAGCGTTGTAAGGCAGGGGAGGACCGGGGAGCTGTTTTTT; cdr3_aa: CSVVRQGRTGELFF
d_call: -; v_call: TRBV29-1; j_call: TRBJ2-5; clone_size: -; cdr3_nt: TGCAGCGTTAGGCAAGAGACCCAGTACTTC; cdr3_aa: CSVRQETQYF
d_call: -; v_call: TRBV6-6; j_call: TRBJ2-7; clone_size: -; cdr3_nt: TGTGCCAGCAGCAAAGGTTATGGCTACGAGCAGTACTTC; cdr3_aa: CASSKGYGYEQYF
d_call: -; v_call: TRBV7-8; j_call: TRBJ1-1; clone_size: -; cdr3_nt: TGTGCCAGCAGCTTTGACGAGAGAAGTGAAGCTTTCTTT; cdr3_aa: CASSFDERSEAFF
d_call: -; v_call: TRBV5-6; j_call: TRBJ1-2; clone_size: many; cdr3_nt: TGTGCCAGCAGCTTGAATTCTCGGAACTATGGCTACACCTTC; cdr3_aa: CASSLNSRNYGYTF
d_call: -; v_call: TRBV29-1; j_call: TRBJ1-1; clone_size: many; cdr3_nt: TGCAGCGTTGACGGGGGTGACACTGAAGCTTTCTTT; cdr3_aa: CSVDGGDTEAFF
d_call: TRBD1; v_call: TRBV5-6; j_call: TRBJ2-1; clone_size: -; cdr3_nt: TGTGCCAGCAGCTTGTGGACCGGGACAGGGGGCAATGAGCAGTTCTTC; cdr3_aa: CASSLWTGTGGNEQFF
d_call: -; v_call: TRBV7-9; j_call: TRBJ2-5; clone_size: -; cdr3_nt: TGTGCCAGCAGCTTCTTGGGTCCCCCCAGATTCCGGGAGACCCAGTACTTC; cdr3_aa: CASSFLGPPRFRETQYF
d_call: TRBD1; v_call: TRBV5-1; j_call: TRBJ2-7; clone_size: -; cdr3_nt: TGCGCCAGCAGCTTGGTTTCCCAGGGGGCTTTGAACGAGCAGTACTTC; cdr3_aa: CASSLVSQGALNEQYF
d_call: -; v_call: TRBV5-1; j_call: TRBJ2-7; clone_size: many; cdr3_nt: TGCGCCAGCAGCAGATCCTACTACGAGCAGTACTTC; cdr3_aa: CASSRSYYEQYF
d_call: -; v_call: TRBV12-3/TRBV12-4; j_call: TRBJ1-1; clone_size: many; cdr3_nt: TGTGCCAGCACCCCCGGGACGGTGAACACTGAAGCTTTCTTT; cdr3_aa: CASTPGTVNTEAFF
d_call: -; v_call: TRBV7-2; j_call: TRBJ2-5; clone_size: -; cdr3_nt: TGTGCCAGCAGCCGCCAGTGGGAGACCCAGTACTTC; cdr3_aa: CASSRQWETQYF
d_call: -; v_call: TRBV5-1; j_call: TRBJ2-5; clone_size: few; cdr3_nt: TGCGCCAGCAGTGGGGGGAACCAAGAGACCCAGTACTTC; cdr3_aa: CASSGGNQETQYF
d_call: TRBD2; v_call: TRBV5-5; j_call: TRBJ2-2; clone_size: many; cdr3_nt: TGTGCCAGCAGCCCGAGCGGGGGTGAAAACACCGGGGAGCTGTTTTTT; cdr3_aa: CASSPSGGENTGELFF
d_call: TRBD1; v_call: TRBV18; j_call: TRBJ2-5; clone_size: few; cdr3_nt: TGTGCCAGCTCACCCCTTGGGACAGCCGCCAAGGAGACCCAGTACTTC; cdr3_aa: CASSPLGTAAKETQYF
d_call: -; v_call: TRBV12-3/TRBV12-4; j_call: TRBJ2-2; clone_size: -; cdr3_nt: TGTGCCAGCAGCTCCATGACAGACACCGGGGAGCTGTTTTTT; cdr3_aa: CASSSMTDTGELFF
d_call: -; v_call: TRBV7-8; j_call: TRBJ2-1; clone_size: many; cdr3_nt: TGTGCCAGCAGCTCTCCCCTTGGTTCCTACAATGAGCAGTTCTTC; cdr3_aa: CASSSPLGSYNEQFF
d_call: TRBD1; v_call: TRBV6-4; j_call: TRBJ2-6; clone_size: -; cdr3_nt: TGTGCCAGCATCACGGACAGGGAGTCTGGGGCCAACGTCCTGACTTTC; cdr3_aa: CASITDRESGANVLTF
d_call: TRBD1; v_call: TRBV12-3/TRBV12-4; j_call: TRBJ2-3; clone_size: -; cdr3_nt: TGTGCCAGCAGGCCTATCCCGGGACAGGGAATGAGCACAGATACGCAGTATTTT; cdr3_aa: CASRPIPGQGMSTDTQYF
d_call: -; v_call: TRBV5-1; j_call: TRBJ1-3; clone_size: -; cdr3_nt: TGCGCCAGCAGCTCCCTGGAAGGTGGAAACACCATATATTTT; cdr3_aa: CASSSLEGGNTIYF
d_call: TRBD1; v_call: TRBV6-6; j_call: TRBJ2-3; clone_size: few; cdr3_nt: TGTGCCAGCAGTCCCGTCGGACAGGACAACACAGATACGCAGTATTTT; cdr3_aa: CASSPVGQDNTDTQYF
d_call: -; v_call: TRBV25-1; j_call: TRBJ1-5; clone_size: -; cdr3_nt: TGTGCCAGCAGTGGCCTACAGGGTCAGCCCCAGCATTTT; cdr3_aa: CASSGLQGQPQHF
d_call: -; v_call: TRBV12-3/TRBV12-4; j_call: TRBJ2-2; clone_size: -; cdr3_nt: TGTGCCAGCAGTTTCCTCTTTCCCGGGGAGCTGTTTTTT; cdr3_aa: CASSFLFPGELFF
d_call: -; v_call: TRBV4-1; j_call: TRBJ1-6; clone_size: -; cdr3_nt: TGCGCCAGCAGCCGTATGGCGGGATCTACTCAGCAAGCCAATTCACCCCTCCACTTT; cdr3_aa: CASSRMAGSTQQANSPLHF
d_call: -; v_call: TRBV18; j_call: TRBJ1-1; clone_size: many; cdr3_nt: TGTGCCAGCTCACCGGGACAGAACACTGAAGCTTTCTTT; cdr3_aa: CASSPGQNTEAFF
d_call: -; v_call: TRBV9; j_call: TRBJ1-6; clone_size: few; cdr3_nt: TGTGCCAGCAGCGTTGCGGGGCAGTGGAATTCACCCCTCCACTTT; cdr3_aa: CASSVAGQWNSPLHF
d_call: TRBD2; v_call: TRBV29-1; j_call: TRBJ2-5; clone_size: few; cdr3_nt: TGCAGCGCTACAGCGGGGCGGGAGAAGACCCAGTACTTC; cdr3_aa: CSATAGREKTQYF
d_call: TRBD2; v_call: TRBV7-3; j_call: TRBJ2-1; clone_size: once; cdr3_nt: TGTGCCAGCAGCTTTTACGGGACTAGCGGGGGGGTAAACAATGAGCAGTTCTTC; cdr3_aa: CASSFYGTSGGVNNEQFF
d_call: TRBD1; v_call: TRBV12-3/TRBV12-4; j_call: TRBJ1-1; clone_size: few; cdr3_nt: TGTGCCAGCAGTTCCCACAGGGGAGCGAACACTGAAGCTTTCTTT; cdr3_aa: CASSSHRGANTEAFF
d_call: -; v_call: TRBV4-2; j_call: TRBJ2-7; clone_size: -; cdr3_nt: TGTGCCAGCAGCCAAGTGGGGGGCGCGGCCTCCTACGAGCAGTACTTC; cdr3_aa: CASSQVGGAASYEQYF
d_call: -; v_call: TRBV6-1; j_call: TRBJ2-5; clone_size: -; cdr3_nt: TGTGCCACCCTCAGGGGGGCGCTGGCAGAGACCCAGTACTTC; cdr3_aa: CATLRGALAETQYF
d_call: -; v_call: TRBV18; j_call: TRBJ2-1; clone_size: few; cdr3_nt: TGTGCCAGCTCACCATCACTAGCATCTAATGTGGATGAGCAGTTCTTC; cdr3_aa: CASSPSLASNVDEQFF
d_call: TRBD1; v_call: TRBV4-3; j_call: TRBJ2-7; clone_size: -; cdr3_nt: TGCGCCAGCAGCGATAGACAGGGGGGGGATTACGAGCAGTACTTC; cdr3_aa: CASSDRQGGDYEQYF
d_call: TRBD2; v_call: TRBV25-1; j_call: TRBJ2-7; clone_size: once; cdr3_nt: TGTGCCAGCAGTGAAGGGGGGGAGGACGAGCAGTACTTC; cdr3_aa: CASSEGGEDEQYF
d_call: -; v_call: TRBV12-3/TRBV12-4; j_call: TRBJ1-5; clone_size: few; cdr3_nt: TGTGCCAGCAGCCCTGACAGGAGAGCTAATCAGCCCCAGCATTTT; cdr3_aa: CASSPDRRANQPQHF
d_call: TRBD2; v_call: TRBV3-1; j_call: TRBJ2-3; clone_size: -; cdr3_nt: TGTGCCAGCACCCTTAGCGGGGGGAGGACCACAGATACGCAGTATTTT; cdr3_aa: CASTLSGGRTTDTQYF
d_call: -; v_call: TRBV27; j_call: TRBJ1-2; clone_size: few; cdr3_nt: TGTGCCAGCAGTTACGCGGGACGCCAGTCCTCGGGGTATGGCTACACCTTC; cdr3_aa: CASSYAGRQSSGYGYTF
d_call: -; v_call: TRBV6-4; j_call: TRBJ2-2; clone_size: -; cdr3_nt: TGTGCCAGCTCGACGGGAACGAACACCGGGGAGCTGTTTTTT; cdr3_aa: CASSTGTNTGELFF
d_call: -; v_call: TRBV12-3/TRBV12-4; j_call: TRBJ1-1; clone_size: -; cdr3_nt: TGTGCCAGCCGGGCCTCGAACACTGAAGCTTTCTTT; cdr3_aa: CASRASNTEAFF
d_call: -; v_call: TRBV7-9; j_call: TRBJ1-4; clone_size: few; cdr3_nt: TGTGCCAGCAGCTTAGCCCACGCAGGGGCAACTAATGAAAAACTGTTTTTT; cdr3_aa: CASSLAHAGATNEKLFF
d_call: -; v_call: TRBV19; j_call: TRBJ2-2; clone_size: -; cdr3_nt: TGTGCCAGTAGTATACTAGCGAACACCGGGGAGCTGTTTTTT; cdr3_aa: CASSILANTGELFF
d_call: TRBD2; v_call: TRBV7-8; j_call: TRBJ2-5; clone_size: -; cdr3_nt: TGTGCCAGCAGCTTAGCTCCTAGCGGGGGGGCCGTCGAGACCCAGTACTTC; cdr3_aa: CASSLAPSGGAVETQYF
d_call: TRBD1; v_call: TRBV20-1; j_call: TRBJ1-1; clone_size: -; cdr3_nt: TGCAGTGCTCCCAGGACAGGGGGAATTGAAGCTTTCTTT; cdr3_aa: CSAPRTGGIEAFF
d_call: TRBD2; v_call: TRBV27; j_call: TRBJ2-1; clone_size: many; cdr3_nt: TGTGCCAGCTCTCGGAGGGGTAGCGGGAGAGGCAATGAGCAGTTCTTC; cdr3_aa: CASSRRGSGRGNEQFF
d_call: TRBD1; v_call: TRBV6-2/TRBV6-3; j_call: TRBJ2-7; clone_size: few; cdr3_nt: TGTGCCAGCAGTTACCTGGGTCCCGCTTGGGGACAGGGGACCTACGAGCAGTACTTC; cdr3_aa: CASSYLGPAWGQGTYEQYF
d_call: -; v_call: TRBV6-2/TRBV6-3; j_call: TRBJ2-2; clone_size: few; cdr3_nt: TGTGCCAGCAGTTACTCGAAGTCTAGCGTCACCGGGGAGCTGTTTTTT; cdr3_aa: CASSYSKSSVTGELFF
d_call: -; v_call: TRBV4-3; j_call: TRBJ2-3; clone_size: -; cdr3_nt: TGCGCCAGCAGCCAAGACCACGGATACACAGATACGCAGTATTTT; cdr3_aa: CASSQDHGYTDTQYF
d_call: -; v_call: TRBV29-1; j_call: TRBJ1-4; clone_size: few; cdr3_nt: TGCAGCGTTGTAAAGGGATCCGGTGAAAAACTGTTTTTT; cdr3_aa: CSVVKGSGEKLFF
d_call: -; v_call: TRBV9; j_call: TRBJ1-6; clone_size: -; cdr3_nt: TGTGCCAGCAGCGTCGGTCCGGAGAACCCCTATAATTCACCCCTCCACTTT; cdr3_aa: CASSVGPENPYNSPLHF
d_call: -; v_call: TRBV6-5; j_call: TRBJ2-2; clone_size: -; cdr3_nt: TGTGCCAGCAGTGCCCATGGACGCCCCGGGGAGCTGTTTTTT; cdr3_aa: CASSAHGRPGELFF
d_call: -; v_call: TRBV6-6; j_call: TRBJ2-5; clone_size: -; cdr3_nt: TGTGCCAGCATGTTCCGGGGGATCCAAGAGACCCAGTACTTC; cdr3_aa: CASMFRGIQETQYF
d_call: TRBD2; v_call: TRBV6-2/TRBV6-3; j_call: TRBJ2-1; clone_size: -; cdr3_nt: TGTGCCAGCAGTTGGGGCGGGGGCTCCTACAATGAGCAGTTCTTC; cdr3_aa: CASSWGGGSYNEQFF